The 9 T cell receptor beta chains reported below all come from one sample, sequenced in a study of T cells expressing NK-cell markers. TCRdb re-called the 5' RACE reads and gives one entry per CDR3 protein, without DNA. In all, the sample yields almost 450,000 distinct CDR3 sequences. The sequenced sample consisted of blood T cells: a sorted CD56 or NKG2C T cell subset, CD4+ or CD8+ T cells, or bulk PBMC T cells (not recorded which). The source of these receptors is a woman between 18 and 75 years old in good health.

This chain joins TRBV20-1 and TRBJ2-2. Germline V lookup: CDR1 DFQATT, CDR2 SNEGSKA (reference sequence). The CDR3 has 12 residues. This CDR3 reads CSAPDNAGELFF.

The genes are TRBV3-1 and TRBJ2-5; TCRdb outputs TRBD1, but without DNA this stays unchecked. This CDR3 spans 15 amino acids. Germline assignment: CDR1 LGHDT and CDR2 YNNKEL (reference sequence). The CDR3 region is CASSSRQGLQETQYF.

V gene TRBV12-3 or TRBV12-4 combines with J gene TRBJ1-3. The CDR3 totals 14 residues. The CDR3 region is CASSKRSSGNTIYF.

The chain has TRBV12-3 or TRBV12-4 and TRBJ1-3. The CDR3 is 14 residues long. This CDR3 is CASSLRAGGNTIYF.

The CDR3 sequence is CASSLFSEYSNQPQHF. The gene calls are TRBV12-3 or TRBV12-4 and TRBJ1-5. The CDR3 consists of 16 residues.

The V call is TRBV5-1, the J call TRBJ2-1; the D gene TCRdb calls, TRBD2, cannot be checked with no DNA. In germline, CDR1 is SGHRS, CDR2 YFSETQ. The CDR3 loop spans 16 amino acids. CDR3 in amino acids: CASSPAPGTSGSEQFF.

The J gene is TRBJ2-5, the V gene TRBV11-1; TCRdb outputs TRBD2, but without DNA this stays unchecked. Germline lookup yields CDR1 SGHAT and CDR2 FQDESV (reference sequence). This CDR3 is 18 amino acids long. The CDR3: CASSLEASGGLERETQYF.

This chain links TRBV4-3 with TRBJ1-4; with no DNA, the TCRdb D assignment of TRBD1 cannot be verified. The CDR3 runs to 15 residues. Germline V gene sequence: CDR1 LGHNA, CDR2 YSLEER. The CDR3 here is CASSQDRTENEKLFF.

V usage is TRBV6-5 and J usage is TRBJ2-1. This CDR3 is built from 14 residues. CDR1 and CDR2 from the germline V gene are MNHEY and SVGAGI. The CDR3 is CASSYSTSNTEQFF.